Detailed here is one T cell receptor (beta chain). Its antigen remains unknown. The data belong to a study of CD8 T cells in Susac syndrome. Study-level findings and limits: The CD4+ T cell repertoires, which came from Susac syndrome patients, showed no sign of clonal expansion.

The CDR3 is 11 amino acids. V lost 6 bases to trimming and J lost 12 bases, with 15 bases between them. Germline CDR1 is DFQATT and CDR2 is SNEGSKA (reference sequence). RNA totalling roughly 0.45 to 1 ug underwent reverse transcription with random hexamers. TCRdb redid the calling of the immunoSEQ multiplex PCR reads with MiXCR, one entry per CDR3 protein. The sample lists 150,000 or so distinct CDR3 sequences; 95% were seen once. The chain recombines TRBV20-1 with TRBJ2-1; D possibly corresponds to TRBD2 (6 bases). The clonotype originates from a human donor with Susac syndrome. The specimen sequenced was CD4+ T cells from PBMCs. The chain's CDR3 is CSAPMGGSQFF. CDR3 coding DNA: TGCAGTGCCCCTATGGGGGGTTCGCAGTTCTTC.